Listed here are 16 T cell receptor beta chains from one sample, sequenced in a study of post-analysis software for immune sequencing data. Points from the study as a whole: Several TRBV segments were more frequent in patients than controls; TRBV5-6, TRBV5-1 and TRBV20-1 belonged to this group.

These receptors lack a known antigen. Carried by the TCR beta cDNA libraries were unique molecular identifiers. MiXCR, run by TCRdb on the PCR reads, gives a single entry per CDR3 protein. This table has fewer than 850,000 distinct CDR3 sequences, about 27% appearing once. The sequenced material came from blood. Receptor source: a girl aged 10-17 years with multiple sclerosis.

V is TRBV14 and J is TRBJ2-5; D gene ambiguous. The CDR3 has 13 residues. The germline V gene has CDR1 SGHDN and CDR2 FVKESK. V was clipped by 0 bases and J by 7 bases, with 9 bases between them. The CDR3 DNA follows: TGTGCCAGCAGCCAAGAGGGCGGAAGGACCCAGTACTTC. Its protein product is CASSQEGGRTQYF.

In this sample, this clonotype turned up a few times. CDR3 coding DNA: TGTGCCAGCAGCTTGGCGCAAGGACACCTCGCGGCAGATACGCAGTATTTT. Encoded protein: CASSLAQGHLAADTQYF. The chain recombines TRBV5-5 with TRBJ2-3; possibly TRBD1 for D (5 bases). The CDR3 spans 17 residues. The germline CDR1 and CDR2 sequences are SGHKS and YYEKEE (reference sequence). V lost 0 bases and J 4 bases, leaving 18 bases between the germline ends.

This clonotype was counted a few times. The rearrangement links TRBV7-2 to TRBJ1-5; D remains ambiguous. The CDR3 spans 15 residues. Germline V lookup: CDR1 SGHTA, CDR2 FQGNSA. V was trimmed by 2 bases and J by 2 bases, leaving 10 bases between them. CDR3 sequence (DNA): TGTGCCAGCAGCTTATGGGGAAGGGGCAATCAGCCCCAGCATTTT. Translating it yields CASSLWGRGNQPQHF.

This clonotype has a single count. The CDR3 coding sequence is TGTGCCAGCAGTTTCAGCGCAATCCATAACTATGGCTACACCTTC. Translation: CASSFSAIHNYGYTF. V and J are TRBV28 and TRBJ1-2, with no clear D. The V gene lost 3 bases and the J gene lost 1 base, with 12 bases spanning the gap. Germline CDR1 and CDR2: MDHEN and SYDVKM. The CDR3 contains 15 residues.

CDR3 residues: CASTKPGGSYEQYF. The CDR3 coding sequence is TGTGCCAGCACTAAGCCAGGGGGCTCCTACGAGCAGTACTTC. This chain connects TRBV6-5 to TRBJ2-7, with TRBD1 matching over 7 bases. The germline CDR1 and CDR2 sequences are MNHEY and SVGAGI. The CDR3 runs 14 residues. Unmatched junction bases numbered 6, after V lost 7 bases and J lost 0 bases.

The rearrangement joins TRBV2 to TRBJ2-3; weak D call: TRBD2 (6 bases). The CDR3 sequence is 13 residues long. CDR1 is SNHLY, CDR2 FYNNEI, per germline. Deletions cut 6 bases from V and 4 bases from J, with 11 bases between. The CDR3 loop reads CASRRLVADTQYF. The CDR3 bases are TGTGCCAGCAGGCGACTAGTTGCAGATACGCAGTATTTT.

This clonotype was detected a few times. The chain combines TRBV7-9 with TRBJ1-1; D unclear. Germline assignment: CDR1 SEHNR and CDR2 FQNEAQ (reference sequence). Trimming removed 3 bases from V and 4 bases from J, with 3 bases in between. The CDR3 sequence is 11 residues long. CDR3 region: CASSLITEAFF. CDR3 nucleotide sequence: TGTGCCAGCAGCTTGATCACTGAAGCTTTCTTT.

This clonotype showed up just a few times. The V gene is TRBV25-1, the J gene TRBJ1-1, with 9 bases aligning to TRBD1. Germline CDR1 is MGHDK and CDR2 is SYGVNS. The CDR3 covers 16 residues. With V trimmed by 5 bases and J by 7 bases, 14 bases remained unmatched. The CDR3 nucleotides are TGTGCCAGCAGTCCTACTCCATCCGGGACAGGGAGTGAAGCTTTCTTT. This gives the protein CASSPTPSGTGSEAFF.

The chain employs TRBV9 and TRBJ2-4; 7 bases map to TRBD1. Unmatched junction bases numbered 2, after V lost 3 bases and J lost 8 bases. This CDR3 is built from 12 residues. Germline loops: CDR1 SGDLS, CDR2 YYNGEE. As DNA, the CDR3 is TGTGCCAGCAGCGCCACAGGGGACATTCAGTACTTC. This translates into CASSATGDIQYF.

This clonotype was observed a handful of times. V gene TRBV5-1 combines with J gene TRBJ2-1; D uncertain. Trimming removed 1 base from V and 0 bases from J, with 14 bases in between. The CDR3 length is 17 residues. Germline loops: CDR1 SGHRS, CDR2 YFSETQ. This CDR3 is CASSLPPTLSSYNEQFF. As DNA, the CDR3 is TGCGCCAGCAGCTTGCCCCCGACCCTCAGCTCCTACAATGAGCAGTTCTTC.

This clonotype showed up just a few times. The rearrangement links TRBV10-2 to TRBJ2-1; 9 nucleotides match TRBD1. The CDR3 spans 15 residues. Germline CDR1 WSHSY, CDR2 SAAADI. The junction had 9 bases not matched to a gene; V was cut back by 5 bases and J by 7 bases. This chain's CDR3 is CASSPDRGMENEQFF. CDR3 coding DNA: TGCGCCAGCAGTCCGGACAGGGGTATGGAGAATGAGCAGTTCTTC.

J is TRBJ2-7 and V is TRBV6-5; the match to TRBD2 covers 9 bases. Trimming removed 2 bases from V and 6 bases from J; junction bases left unmatched: 8. The CDR3 runs 15 residues. The germline CDR1 and CDR2 sequences are MNHEY and SVGAGI. The CDR3 region is CASSYHPAGGSEQYF. CDR3 nucleotides: TGTGCCAGCAGTTACCATCCGGCGGGGGGGTCCGAGCAGTACTTC.

This chain uses TRBV20-1 with TRBJ2-7; 11 bases line up with TRBD2. Germline V gene data show CDR1 as DFQATT and CDR2 as SNEGSKA (reference sequence). There are 16 residues in the CDR3. V was clipped by 1 base and J by 4 bases; unmatched bases: 9. The CDR3 DNA reads TGCAGTGCTAGAGTAACTAGCGGGAGTTTGGGATACGAGCAGTACTTC. Translating gives CSARVTSGSLGYEQYF.

The V and J genes are TRBV7-9 and TRBJ2-7, with TRBD1 identical over 10 bases. The germline gives CDR1 SEHNR, CDR2 FQNEAQ (reference sequence). The CDR3 contains 15 residues. Losses at the gene ends were 5 bases for V and 4 bases for J; bases not matched to a gene: 8. The CDR3 coding sequence is TGTGCCAGCAGCGGCGACCGGGACAGGGGTTACGAGCAGTACTTC. Translating gives CASSGDRDRGYEQYF.

The table lists this clonotype with a few counts. This chain links TRBV7-6 with TRBJ1-4, with 7 bases lining up with TRBD1. The junction had 4 bases not matched to a gene; V was cut back by 3 bases and J by 0 bases. Germline CDR1 reads SGHVS; CDR2 reads FNYEAQ. CDR3 length equals 16 residues. CDR3 region: CASSLEDRATNEKLFF. Written as DNA, the CDR3 is TGTGCCAGCAGCTTGGAAGACAGGGCAACTAATGAAAAACTGTTTTTT.

In its sample, this clonotype was seen a few times. The chain is built from TRBV4-3 and TRBJ2-1, with 8 bases that match TRBD2. The CDR3 length is 15 residues. Germline trimming cut 5 bases from V and 10 bases from J; bases unmatched to any gene: 13. CDR1 is LGHNA, CDR2 YSLEER, per germline. The CDR3 spells CASSDSGGERGEQFF. The DNA for the CDR3 is TGCGCCAGCAGCGACTCGGGGGGGGAGAGGGGAGAGCAGTTCTTC.